This TCR beta chain was sequenced for a study of shared clonotypes between healthy human individuals. J lost 4 bases, V lost 7 bases, and 7 bases had no gene match. Germline V gene lookup returns CDR1 SGHAT and CDR2 FQNNGV. The CDR3 loop spans 14 amino acids. Naive CD8 cells were CD45RO-negative, positively selected for CCR7, excluding terminally differentiated effector memory CD45RA+ cells. Produced via immunoSEQ multiplex PCR; TCRdb's table is partial and in-frame only. The data hold about 2.2 million clones, with approximately 94% observed a single time. The TCR comes from a young man in good health. Some clones in this sample may be carry-over from other donors' samples. This chain joins TRBV11-2 and TRBJ2-3; 8 nucleotides agree with TRBD2. Sequencing was carried out using naive CD8+ T cells from PBMCs. This CDR3 reads CASNGGTSPDTQYF. CDR3 DNA sequence: TGTGCCAGCAACGGGGGGACTAGTCCAGATACGCAGTATTTT.